The TCR beta chain described here comes from a study of control samples from healthy donors and cancer patients (dated by TCRdb to the early 2020s). There are 13 amino acids in the CDR3, from cysteine to phenylalanine inclusive. Solely the CDR3 DNA is kept, with 39 bases framed from the first base. V is shortened by 4 bases, J by 6 bases, and the region joining them spans 11 bases. The germline V gene provides CDR1 SGHRS and CDR2 YFSETQ. This clone turned up a few times. The antigen this receptor binds is unknown. Per-nucleotide qualities are absent, and no much larger clonotype sits a single base away. Other DNA sequences in this specimen translate into the identical CDR3. Library method: the immunoSEQ multiplex PCR assay. Held by TCRdb, this immuneACCESS table contains in-frame sequences only and omits some clones. Under half of the omission traces to an unresolved V gene where checked; the cause of the rest is unknown. Here the sample has 90,000 to 100,000 clones; roughly 86% occur a single time. The leading ten clones occupy 2% to 2.5% of the sample.

The source of this sequence is a man aged 55 to 69 in good health. The chain employs TRBV5-1 and TRBJ1-5; TRBD1 is a weak D gene call, 6 bases matching. Sequencing input: blood. The CDR3 is CASSPDRSQPQHF. The nucleotides are TGCGCCAGCAGCCCTGACAGGTCTCAGCCCCAGCATTTT.